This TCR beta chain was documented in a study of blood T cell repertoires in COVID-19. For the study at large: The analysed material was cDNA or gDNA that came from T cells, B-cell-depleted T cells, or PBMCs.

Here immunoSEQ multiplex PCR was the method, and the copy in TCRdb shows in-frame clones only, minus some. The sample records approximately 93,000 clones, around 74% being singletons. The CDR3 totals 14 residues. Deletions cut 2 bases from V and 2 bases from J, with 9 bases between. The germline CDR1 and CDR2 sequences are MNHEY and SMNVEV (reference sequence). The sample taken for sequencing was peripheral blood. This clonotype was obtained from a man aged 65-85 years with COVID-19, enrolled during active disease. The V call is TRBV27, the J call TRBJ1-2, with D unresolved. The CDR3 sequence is CASSLGGINYGYTF. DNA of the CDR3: TGTGCCAGCAGTTTAGGCGGGATCAACTATGGCTACACCTTC.